This record concerns one T cell receptor (beta chain) sequence. No antigen is known for it. TCRdb's copy holds only in-frame clones and misses some; the assay was immunoSEQ multiplex PCR. The table includes more than 9,500 clones, roughly 93% detected once. This CDR3 is 15 amino acids long. V shed 2 bases, J shed 5 bases, and the junction held 8 bases outside the gene matches. Germline CDR1 reads SGHRS; CDR2 reads YFSETQ. This specimen belongs to a study of regulatory and conventional T cells in RAG deficiency. Study-level results: Sorted Omenn CD25-high CD127-low cells may not be bona fide Tregs.

Blood CD4+ CD25-low CD127-high conventional T cells supplied the genomic DNA template. This sample was also put to use in a study of regulatory T cells. That source reports: The PCR used 52 TRBV and 13 TRBJ primers.

The receptor was isolated from a human donor in good health. The specimen was CD4+ effector T cells sorted from blood. This chain connects TRBV5-1 to TRBJ2-5, with TRBD1 matching over 8 bases. Here the CDR3 DNA reads TGCGCCAGCAGCTTATCTCCAGGGGGCAGGGAGACCCAGTACTTC. Residues: CASSLSPGGRETQYF. Full variable domain (missing parts from reference TRBV5-1 and TRBJ2-5): KAGVTQTPRYLIKTRGQQVTLSCSPISGHRSVSWYQQTPGQGLQFLFEYFSETQRNKGNFPGRFSGRQFSNSRSEMNVSTLELGDSALYLCASSLSPGGRETQYFGPGTRLLVL.